This TCR beta chain was documented in a study of cytomegalovirus exposure and HLA in healthy donors. Study results and limitations: In vitro assays verified that a few CMV-associated chains recognized CMV antigens specifically. Within the approximately 130 validation repertoires, first-cohort TCR clusters tended to co-occur, according to a later analysis.

Comments on this clone: The antigen is not known.

Only in-frame clones appear in the TCRdb table, and some are missing; sequencing was by immunoSEQ multiplex PCR. The repertoire holds 250,000 to 400,000 clones, with approximately 88% as singletons. Germline CDR1 and CDR2: SGHNT and YYREEE (reference sequence). The CDR3 is 16 amino acids. V gave up 3 bases and J gave up 4 bases; unmatched junction bases: 6. V usage is TRBV5-4 and J usage is TRBJ2-5; 13 positions match TRBD2. The sequencing input was PBMCs. The clonotype originates from a man aged 30-40 years in good health and CMV-seronegative. CDR3 nucleotides: TGTGCCAGCAGCTCGCGGACTAGCGGGAGTAGAGAGACCCAGTACTTC. Its protein is CASSSRTSGSRETQYF.